The sample holds many counts of the clone carrying this TCR beta chain. Antigen specificity is unknown. In a library made to pick up alpha chains, this beta chain is a stray read with a size that means little. With 2 bases removed from V and 4 bases from J, the gap between germline ends came to 11 bases. The CDR3 covers 13 residues. Looked up from germline, CDR1 is SQVTM and CDR2 is ANQGSEA. This record belongs to a study of spatial heterogeneity in lung cancer. Across the study: Consistently, beta-chain sequences turned up in larger numbers than alpha-chain sequences did. Regarding the study as a whole: Blood showed ubiquitous tumor TCRs more often at resection than at routine follow-up.

A distinct unique molecular identifier was carried by each TCR cDNA molecule. TCRdb itself ran the 5' RACE reads through MiXCR, one entry per CDR3 protein. The table lists 10,000 to 15,000 distinct CDR3 sequences, roughly 3.9% of them singletons. Sample time point: sample taken at primary tumor resection. Extraction of whole RNA from tumor, nontumor lung or frozen PBMC preceded unsorted sequencing. The clonotype originates from a male donor with early-stage non-small cell lung cancer. The chain uses TRBV29-1 and TRBJ1-1; D ambiguous. The input for sequencing was PBMCs, taken at surgery. The CDR3 coding sequence is TGCAGCGTTGAACGGCAGGCAGGCACTGAAGCTTTCTTT. This codes for CSVERQAGTEAFF. The entire variable domain, with the rest obtained from reference TRBV29-1 and TRBJ1-1, is as follows: SAVISQKPSRDICQRGTSLTIQCQVDSQVTMMFWYRQQPGQSLTLIATANQGSEATYESGFVIDKFPISRPNLTFSTLTVSNMSPEDSSIYLCSVERQAGTEAFFGQGTRLTVV.